The TCR beta chain described here comes from a study of a mutant IDH1 vaccine in newly diagnosed glioma. Study as a whole: Among treated patients, 62.5% were male and about 40% female, and mean age was around 40 years. Patients were pretreated with radiotherapy, temozolomide, or both, mostly both.

Findings and caveats of the study: It was approximately 92% of patients that developed vaccine-induced immune responses.

Sample time point: week 35, safety follow-up. The content of each vaccine dose was 300 ug of mutant IDH1 20-mer peptide, and topical imiquimod accompanied it. Sequenced by immunoSEQ multiplex PCR; TCRdb stores in-frame clones only, minus some. The sample holds 45,000 or so clones, around 90% seen once. As to this clone: Its antigen is undetermined.

Material: PBMCs, obtained from a glioma patient whose treatment included an IDH1 peptide vaccine. The sequence derives from a middle-aged woman with glioma.

The CDR3 DNA sequence: TGTGCCAGCAGCTTAGGACCAGCCCAAGAGACCCAGTACTTC. Translation gives CASSLGPAQETQYF. V and J are TRBV7-6 and TRBJ2-5; D is undetermined. The CDR3 covers 14 residues. CDR1 and CDR2 from the germline V gene are SGHVS and FNYEAQ. Deletions cut 1 base from V and 1 base from J, with 7 bases between.